The 16 T cell receptor beta chains in this list originate from one sample, sequenced in a study of shared clonotypes between healthy human individuals (dated by TCRdb to the early 2020s). Receptors were amplified or captured by the immunoSEQ multiplex PCR assay. This immuneACCESS table, as held by TCRdb, lists in-frame sequences with V and J called but not all clones. Of the missing ones, under half trace to an unresolved V gene in checked studies; the others have no known cause. This sample gives more than 2,000,000 clones in total; 90% to 95% of them show up just once. The ten top clones hold 0.13% to 0.15% of the sample. The sample comprised naive CD4+ T cells sorted from blood. In light of the paper, this sample's cell subset or site label describes: CD45RA+ positively selected. The receptors were gathered from a man aged 18 to 35 in good health.

In the case of this clone: The same CDR3 arises from other DNA sequences in this sample as well. J is TRBJ2-7 and V is TRBV6-5; 8 bases align to TRBD1. The CDR3 spans 13 residues. V was pared by 2 bases and J by 7 bases, with 4 bases of the junction left unmatched. CDR1 and CDR2 (germline): MNHEY, SVGAGI. The CDR3 here is CASSYGQGGEQYF. CDR3 nucleotide sequence: TGTGCCAGCAGTTACGGACAGGGTGGGGAGCAGTACTTC.

CDR3 nucleotides: TGCGCCAGCCGACCCCAGAAGACAGGGAGATCCTACGAGCAGTACTTC. It specifies CASRPQKTGRSYEQYF. The chain recombines TRBV5-1 with TRBJ2-7; 7 bases match TRBD1. After removal of 7 bases from V and 1 base from J, the junction contained 14 bases not matched to a gene. Germline V CDR1 and CDR2: SGHRS, YFSETQ. This CDR3 has 16 amino acids. Looking up the rest from reference TRBV5-1 and TRBJ2-7 gives the full variable domain: KAGVTQTPRYLIKTRGQQVTLSCSPISGHRSVSWYQQTPGQGLQFLFEYFSETQRNKGNFPGRFSGRQFSNSRSEMNVSTLELGDSALYLCASRPQKTGRSYEQYFGPGTRLTVT.

The rearrangement links TRBV15 to TRBJ2-7, with D maybe TRBD1 (6 bases). V lost 0 bases to trimming and J lost 0 bases, with 24 bases between them. The CDR3 totals 20 residues. Germline V CDR1 and CDR2: LNHNV, YYDKDF (reference sequence). The CDR3 nucleotides are TGTGCCACCAGCAGAGAGGGGGCCGATGACAGGAGGATCCTCTCCTACGAGCAGTACTTC. This translates into CATSREGADDRRILSYEQYF. Full variable domain (missing parts from reference TRBV15 and TRBJ2-7): DAMVIQNPRYQVTQFGKPVTLSCSQTLNHNVMYWYQQKSSQAPKLLFHYYDKDFNNEADTPDNFQSRRPNTSFCFLDIRSPGLGDTAMYLCATSREGADDRRILSYEQYFGPGTRLTVT.

The CDR3 DNA reads as TGTGCCAGCAGCCGAAGCCCCGTGGGGGGTAGCGAAAAACTGTTTTTT. Protein: CASSRSPVGGSEKLFF. The chain combines TRBV7-9 with TRBJ1-4, with a tentative D call TRBD1 (5 bases). V gave up 5 bases and J gave up 8 bases, with 21 bases separating them. Germline V gene lookup returns CDR1 SEHNR and CDR2 FQNEAQ (reference sequence). The CDR3 is 16 residues long.

This clone was recorded only once. The sample carries other DNA sequences with the same CDR3. This chain connects TRBV5-1 to TRBJ1-4; D gene unclear. Germline loops: CDR1 SGHRS, CDR2 YFSETQ. The ends were cut back, 4 bases at V and 0 bases at J, with 7 bases in the middle. This CDR3 has 14 residues. The CDR3 sequence: CASSVGATNEKLFF. The CDR3 coding sequence is TGCGCCAGCAGCGTCGGGGCAACTAATGAAAAACTGTTTTTT.

J is TRBJ2-7 and V is TRBV2; D perhaps matches TRBD1 (5 bases). CDR1 and CDR2 (germline): SNHLY, FYNNEI. This CDR3 spans 12 amino acids. Trimming cost V 8 bases and J 0 bases, with 8 bases left between them. The CDR3 sequence: CASAGNSYEQYF. The CDR3 DNA reads as TGTGCCAGCGCAGGGAACTCCTACGAGCAGTACTTC.

The gene calls are TRBV2 and TRBJ2-3; 9 bases are shared with TRBD2. The CDR3 is 15 amino acids. Trimming at V came to 6 bases and at J to 0 bases, leaving 4 bases not matched to a gene. From germline, CDR1 is SNHLY and CDR2 FYNNEI. Written as DNA, the CDR3 is TGTGCCAGCAGAGACACTAGCGGGAGCACAGATACGCAGTATTTT. This sequence encodes CASRDTSGSTDTQYF.

The rearrangement links TRBV29-1 to TRBJ2-1; 9 bases line up with TRBD2. CDR1 SQVTM and CDR2 ANQGSEA come from the germline V gene. The CDR3 sequence is 14 residues long. The CDR3 reads CSDSGGGRASEQFF. The CDR3 bases are TGCAGTGATTCCGGGGGCGGGAGGGCCTCTGAGCAGTTCTTC.

J is TRBJ1-1 and V is TRBV27; 9 nucleotides align to TRBD1. The germline V gene has CDR1 MNHEY and CDR2 SMNVEV (reference sequence). The length of the CDR3 is 14 residues. Unmatched junction bases numbered 6, after V lost 6 bases and J lost 4 bases. In DNA, the CDR3 is TGTGCCAGCAGCAGAACAGGGGGCGGCACTGAAGCTTTCTTT. Its translation: CASSRTGGGTEAFF.

The CDR3 DNA is TGTGCCATCAGTGAGATGGAGGGGACCGGGGAGCTGTTTTTT. This encodes CAISEMEGTGELFF. The chain employs TRBV10-3 and TRBJ2-2; a weak D match, TRBD2 (6 bases). Looked up from germline, CDR1 is ENHRY and CDR2 is SYGVKD. V gave up 2 bases and J gave up 5 bases, with 9 bases separating them. CDR3 length: 14 amino acids.

This clone has a handful of counts. This rearrangement joins TRBV10-3 to TRBJ1-4; 7 bases align to TRBD1. Germline CDR1 ENHRY, CDR2 SYGVKD. The CDR3 extends over 14 amino acids. Unmatched junction bases numbered 8, after V lost 10 bases and J lost 3 bases. The chain's CDR3 is CATRQGTPNEKLFF. CDR3 nucleotides: TGTGCCACCCGACAGGGAACGCCTAATGAAAAACTGTTTTTT.

The CDR3 spells CAWSRPGTQVDEQYF. The CDR3 DNA sequence: TGTGCCTGGAGCCGACCAGGGACTCAGGTCGACGAGCAGTACTTC. The chain uses TRBV30 and TRBJ2-7; a possible D gene is TRBD2 (6 bases). Germline CDR1 GTSNPN, CDR2 SVGIG (reference sequence). This CDR3 has 15 amino acids. The V end lost 3 bases, the J end lost 5 bases, and 20 bases lay between the germline ends.

The DNA of the CDR3 is TGTGCCAGCAGCCCTAAGTGGGGGGCCACCGGGGAGCTGTTTTTT. Protein: CASSPKWGATGELFF. The chain is built from TRBV7-9 and TRBJ2-2; D possibly uses TRBD1 or TRBD2 (6 bases each). Trimming removed 5 bases from V and 4 bases from J, with 14 bases in between. From germline, CDR1 is SEHNR and CDR2 FQNEAQ (reference sequence). The CDR3 contains 15 residues.

V gene TRBV19 combines with J gene TRBJ1-2; TRBD1 matches 7 bases. The germline gives CDR1 LNHDA, CDR2 SQIVND (reference sequence). This CDR3 contains 16 residues. V shed 7 bases, J shed 8 bases, and the junction held 19 bases outside the gene matches. Here the CDR3 DNA reads TGTGCCAGTACTCTCGACCCCGGAGACAGGGATCACGGCTACACCTTC. It yields the protein CASTLDPGDRDHGYTF. Looking up the rest from reference TRBV19 and TRBJ1-2 gives the full variable domain: DGGITQSPKYLFRKEGQNVTLSCEQNLNHDAMYWYRQDPGQGLRLIYYSQIVNDFQKGDIAEGYSVSREKKESFPLTVTSAQKNPTAFYLCASTLDPGDRDHGYTFGSGTRLTVV.

V gene TRBV28 combines with J gene TRBJ1-3, with D tentatively TRBD1 (6 bases). This CDR3 is 16 amino acids long. Germline-derived CDR1 and CDR2 are MDHEN and SYDVKM. Trimming left V 4 bases short and J 3 bases short, with 16 bases between. In DNA, the CDR3 is TGTGCCAGCAGTTCAGGGGAACAGCACCGTGGAAACACCATATATTTT. Translation: CASSSGEQHRGNTIYF.

Remarks on this clone: Different DNA sequences within this sample yield the same CDR3. The V and J genes are TRBV28 and TRBJ1-4; 9 bases match TRBD1. V dropped 3 bases and J dropped 6; count of bases not matched to a gene: 2. CDR3 length equals 14 residues. Germline lookup yields CDR1 MDHEN and CDR2 SYDVKM. The CDR3 region is CASSLTGGDEKLFF. CDR3 DNA: TGTGCCAGCAGTTTGACAGGGGGGGATGAAAAACTGTTTTTT.